This entry lists 22 T cell receptor beta chains sequenced from one sample in a study of T cell repertoires in cytomegalovirus infection. In TCRdb, the reads were re-called with MiXCR into one record per CDR3 protein. The repertoire holds some 400,000 distinct CDR3 sequences, with approximately 31% as singletons. The sample comprised PBMCs. The receptors here all came from a human donor in good health (CMV status not recorded). Some clones in this sample may be carry-over from other donors' samples.

In the case of this clonotype: Given a much more abundant clone one base away, this may be a read error. This chain uses TRBV7-9 with TRBJ1-6; 8 bases fit TRBD1. Looked up from germline, CDR1 is SEHNR and CDR2 is FQNEAQ (reference sequence). This CDR3 region has 18 residues. The CDR3 spells CASSSVGTGGRGNSPLDF. DNA for the CDR3: TGTGCCAGCAGCTCAGTGGGGACAGGTGGACGAGGAAATTCACCCCTCGACTTT.

The rearrangement links TRBV20-1 to TRBJ2-3; 13 bases align to TRBD2. The ends lost 3 bases at V and 6 bases at J; junction bases unmatched: 15. Germline loops: CDR1 DFQATT, CDR2 SNEGSKA (reference sequence). The CDR3 length is 18 residues. The CDR3 sequence is CSASTLTSGGAGSDTQYF. In DNA form, the CDR3 reads TGCAGTGCTAGCACCCTTACTAGCGGGGGGGCCGGGAGCGATACGCAGTATTTT.

This clonotype showed up just a few times. The chain couples TRBV5-1 to TRBJ2-7; weak D call: TRBD2 (6 bases). The CDR3 totals 14 residues. CDR1 is SGHRS, CDR2 YFSETQ, per germline. The V gene lost 0 bases and the J gene lost 0 bases, with 7 bases spanning the gap. CDR3 protein: CASSLGGNSYEQYF. The CDR3 bases are TGCGCCAGCAGCTTGGGCGGGAACTCCTACGAGCAGTACTTC.

This clonotype appeared a few times. The genes are TRBV20-1 and TRBJ2-2; 7 nucleotides line up with TRBD1. Germline-derived CDR1 and CDR2 are DFQATT and SNEGSKA (reference sequence). After removal of 8 bases from V and 0 bases from J, the junction contained 6 bases not matched to a gene. The CDR3 covers 14 residues. The CDR3 DNA reads as TGCAGTTTTAGGGGGCCTGCGAACACCGGGGAGCTGTTTTTT. It codes for CSFRGPANTGELFF.

The chain joins TRBV6-5 to TRBJ1-6; D may be TRBD1 (6 bases). CDR3 size: 13 residues. Per germline, CDR1 MNHEY and CDR2 SVGAGI. Trimming left V 2 bases short and J 8 bases short, with 7 bases between. Here the CDR3 reads CASSYQGHSPLHF. The DNA of the CDR3 is TGTGCCAGCAGTTACCAGGGGCATTCACCCCTCCACTTT.

This chain connects TRBV5-1 to TRBJ2-7, with 11 bases fitting TRBD2. The length of the CDR3 is 16 residues. Germline values: CDR1 SGHRS, CDR2 YFSETQ. V trimming: 4 bases; J trimming: 0 bases; junction bases outside the gene matches: 6. The CDR3, as DNA: TGCGCCAGCAGCATTACTAGCGGGGGCTCCTCCTACGAGCAGTACTTC. It codes for CASSITSGGSSYEQYF.

This clonotype was observed a few times. The chain recombines TRBV6-5 with TRBJ2-1; TRBD2 matches 10 bases. The length of the CDR3 is 18 residues. J was trimmed by 6 bases and V by 2 bases; bases with no gene match: 13. Germline V gene lookup returns CDR1 MNHEY and CDR2 SVGAGI. CDR3 sequence reads: CASSYLSLLAGEGNEQFF. The CDR3 DNA is TGTGCCAGCAGTTACCTAAGCCTCCTAGCGGGGGAGGGCAATGAGCAGTTCTTC.

This clonotype was observed once. The chain has TRBV29-1 and TRBJ2-7; no firm D call. CDR1 is SQVTM and CDR2 is ANQGSEA in the germline V gene. V was cut by 3 bases and J by 0 bases, with 9 bases left in between. This CDR3 has 13 amino acids. Here the CDR3 reads CSVEAGVSYEQYF. The DNA for the CDR3 is TGCAGCGTTGAGGCCGGTGTCTCCTACGAGCAGTACTTC.

CDR3 bases: TGTGCCATCAGTGATCCGGGGGGCACTAACTATGGCTACACCTTC. This codes for CAISDPGGTNYGYTF. The chain recombines TRBV10-3 with TRBJ1-2, with a weak D call TRBD1 (6 bases). Trimming pared 3 bases from V and 0 bases from J, leaving 11 bases between. Germline CDR1 ENHRY, CDR2 SYGVKD. The CDR3 loop spans 15 amino acids.

CDR3 DNA: TGTGCCAGCAGCTTGGAAGGGAGGGATGAAAAACTGTTTTTT. Translation gives CASSLEGRDEKLFF. V and J are TRBV5-6 and TRBJ1-4; the D is unclear. Looked up from germline, CDR1 is SGHDT and CDR2 is YYEEEE. Trimming stripped 0 bases from V and 6 bases from J, with 9 bases between. This CDR3 has 14 residues. Full variable domain (outside the CDR3, taken from reference TRBV5-6 and TRBJ1-4): DAGVTQSPTHLIKTRGQQVTLRCSPKSGHDTVSWYQQALGQGPQFIFQYYEEEERQRGNFPDRFSGHQFPNYSSELNVNALLLGDSALYLCASSLEGRDEKLFFGSGTQLSVL.

This clonotype has a handful of counts. V usage is TRBV4-1 and J usage is TRBJ1-5; 10 nucleotides match TRBD1. This CDR3 contains 16 residues. V gave up 4 bases and J gave up 3 bases; unmatched junction bases: 6. Per the germline V gene, CDR1 is MGHRA and CDR2 is YSYEKL. CDR3 amino acids: CASSLGQGTTNQPQHF. DNA of the CDR3: TGCGCCAGCAGCCTGGGACAGGGGACTACCAATCAGCCCCAGCATTTT.

This clonotype came up once. It may be a read error: a sequence one base away is much more abundant. The rearrangement joins TRBV7-2 to TRBJ2-3, with D unresolved. CDR1 is SGHTA, CDR2 FQGNSA, per germline. The CDR3 sequence is 16 residues long. The DNA of the CDR3 is TGTGCCAGCAGCTCTGACTTGAATCTCTCAACAGAGACGCAGTATTTT. Translated: CASSSDLNLSTETQYF.

This clonotype came up many times. The chain carries TRBV12-3 or TRBV12-4 and TRBJ2-5; D remains unclear. This CDR3 comprises 17 residues. V was cut by 0 bases and J by 4 bases, with 18 bases left in between. The CDR3 is CASSLAPNINPAETQYF. In DNA form, the CDR3 reads TGTGCCAGCAGTTTAGCCCCAAATATTAACCCCGCAGAGACCCAGTACTTC.

This clonotype has a count of ten or more. The rearrangement joins TRBV12-3 or TRBV12-4 to TRBJ2-7, with a weak D call TRBD2 (6 bases). V lost 6 bases, J lost 3 bases, and 12 bases lay in between. This CDR3 comprises 13 residues. CDR3 nucleotides: TGTGCCAGCAGAGAAACCGGGAGCTACGAGCAGTACTTC. Amino acid sequence: CASRETGSYEQYF.

As for this clonotype: Its ends do not fully match the called genes, so a read error is possible. The chain carries TRBV25-1 and TRBJ2-7; D is possibly TRBD1 or TRBD2 (5 bases each). The CDR3 runs 13 residues. CDR1 is MGHDK, CDR2 SYGVNS, per germline. DNA of the CDR3: TGTGCCAGCAGTGAAGGGGGAGCCTACGATCAGTACTTC. It is translated as CASSEGGAYDQYF.

The chain links TRBV14 to TRBJ2-2; TRBD1 agrees at 11 bases. Germline CDR1 SGHDN, CDR2 FVKESK. V trimming: 6 bases; J trimming: 6 bases; junction bases outside the gene matches: 9. This CDR3 contains 16 residues. The CDR3 is CASSQHRTGGPGELFF. CDR3 sequence (DNA): TGTGCCAGCAGTCAGCATCGGACAGGGGGCCCCGGGGAGCTGTTTTTT. Complete variable domain (other parts from reference TRBV14 and TRBJ2-2): EAGVTQFPSHSVIEKGQTVTLRCDPISGHDNLYWYRRVMGKEIKFLLHFVKESKQDESGMPNNRFLAERTGGTYSTLKVQPAELEDSGVYFCASSQHRTGGPGELFFGEGSRLTVL.

This rearrangement joins TRBV7-6 to TRBJ2-3, with 11 positions matching TRBD2. Looked up from germline, CDR1 is SGHVS and CDR2 is FNYEAQ. This CDR3 region has 17 residues. V shed 5 bases and J 4 bases; nucleotides not matched to a gene: 11. The CDR3 sequence is CASSPTRLAGIADTQYF. The CDR3, as DNA: TGTGCCAGCAGCCCCACTCGACTAGCGGGGATTGCAGATACGCAGTATTTT.

V is TRBV29-1 and J is TRBJ1-3; tentative D call: TRBD1 (5 bases). V lost 7 bases and J lost 0, with 10 bases in between. Germline V gene sequence: CDR1 SQVTM, CDR2 ANQGSEA. CDR3 length equals 13 residues. The CDR3 is CSAQGLSGNTIYF. CDR3 bases: TGCAGCGCCCAGGGTCTCTCTGGAAACACCATATATTTT.

About this clonotype itself: One end of the junction is discordant with germline, which a read error may explain. The V gene is TRBV6-6, the J gene TRBJ1-2, with no clear D. The CDR3 has 16 residues. Per the germline V gene, CDR1 is MNHNY and CDR2 is SVGAGI (reference sequence). This chain's CDR3 is CASSERGKGFSYGYTF. In DNA, the CDR3 is TGTGCAAGCAGTGAGAGAGGTAAAGGGTTCAGCTATGGCTACACCTTC.

This clonotype showed up just a few times. The V call is TRBV7-2, the J call TRBJ1-2; D remains ambiguous. The ends were cut back, 2 bases at V and 6 bases at J, with 19 bases in the middle. The CDR3 runs to 16 residues. Germline CDR1 and CDR2: SGHTA and FQGNSA. CDR3 sequence (DNA): TGTGCCAGCAGCTTAACCCGGGAGGAAGAGGTAGATGGCTACACCTTC. Amino acid sequence: CASSLTREEEVDGYTF.

This clonotype was counted between two and nine times. The rearrangement uses TRBV6-6 and TRBJ1-2; the match to TRBD1 covers 10 bases. Germline CDR1 is MNHNY and CDR2 is SVGAGI (reference sequence). There are 15 residues in the CDR3. Trimming removed 5 bases from V and 8 bases from J; junction bases left unmatched: 11. The CDR3 DNA reads as TGTGCCAGCAGTGCGCGGACAGGGGGACCAGGAGGCTACACCTTC. It encodes CASSARTGGPGGYTF.

The gene calls are TRBV7-6 and TRBJ2-2; D gene uncertain. Trimming removed 4 bases at V and 0 bases at J, with 9 bases between. The CDR3 is made up of 15 amino acids. Germline values: CDR1 SGHVS, CDR2 FNYEAQ. CDR3 in amino acids: CASSSRSTNTGELFF. CDR3 sequence (DNA): TGTGCCAGCAGCTCCAGATCTACGAACACCGGGGAGCTGTTTTTT.